This is a list of T cell receptor beta chains from one sample in a study of radiotherapy plus CTLA-4 blockade in lung cancer. Using immunoSEQ multiplex PCR, the repertoire was profiled, and TCRdb retains in-frame clones only, with some absent. Among some 62,000 clones, 60% to 80% were seen once, and the ten largest hold 4.4%. The sequencing used peripheral blood, collected from a patient treated with radiotherapy plus ipilimumab. These receptors all come from a human donor with non-small cell lung cancer who had a complete response to radiotherapy plus ipilimumab. CDR3s include the opening cysteine and the closing phenylalanine or tryptophan. A D gene is named only where the DNA matches it firmly. Clone size is given for some rows only: seen once, a few or many times, or a class if the clone is expanded.

CDR3 protein	CDR3 DNA	V gene	J gene	clone size	D gene
CASSLEQGGRYEQYF	TGTGCCAGCAGCTTAGAACAGGGGGGAAGGTACGAGCAGTACTTC	TRBV7-2	TRBJ2-7	few	TRBD1
CASIPTGGYQPQHF	TGTGCCAGCATCCCGACAGGGGGCTATCAGCCCCAGCATTTT	TRBV28	TRBJ1-5	-	TRBD1
CASSVARGFGANVLTF	TGTGCCAGCAGCGTAGCCAGGGGGTTTGGGGCCAACGTCCTGACTTTC	TRBV9	TRBJ2-6	-	TRBD1
CASSPFRSGIGAGELFF	TGTGCCAGCAGCCCGTTTCGAAGCGGGATAGGGGCCGGGGAGCTGTTTTTT	TRBV9	TRBJ2-2	-	TRBD2
CASSVSGRASYNEQFF	TGTGCCAGCAGTGTTAGCGGGAGGGCCTCCTACAATGAGCAGTTCTTC	TRBV2	TRBJ2-1	-	TRBD2
CASSPIGQSSGANVLTF	TGTGCCAGCTCACCTATCGGACAAAGCTCTGGGGCCAACGTCCTGACTTTC	TRBV18	TRBJ2-6	-	-
CASRGGASQPQHF	TGTGCCAGCCGGGGGGGAGCTAGTCAGCCCCAGCATTTT	TRBV2	TRBJ1-5	-	-
CASSPTNRGGTYEQYF	TGTGCCAGCTCACCAACGAACAGGGGCGGAACCTACGAGCAGTACTTC	TRBV18	TRBJ2-7	-	TRBD1
CASSSGQGGNTGELFF	TGTGCCAGCAGCTCGGGACAGGGTGGGAACACCGGGGAGCTGTTTTTT	TRBV11-3	TRBJ2-2	-	TRBD1
CASTPHGGQGGKGLHF	TGTGCCAGCACCCCTCACGGGGGACAGGGGGGAAAGGGGCTCCACTTT	TRBV2	TRBJ1-6	-	TRBD1